A selection of T cell receptor beta chains follows, all from one sample in a study of T cell responses to AZD1222 COVID-19 vaccine. The protocol was immunoSEQ multiplex PCR, while the TCRdb copy is restricted to in-frame clones and leaves out a portion. Of about 140,000 clones in the sample, roughly 93% were seen once. The sample consisted of peripheral blood, taken after recovery from COVID-19. The source of these receptors is an adult who had recovered from COVID-19. Each CDR3 is given with its conserved first and last residue. D genes are given only for firm matches. Clone size is not always given. Where it is, it says once, few, many or a class for expanded clones.

>TRBV2|TRBJ2-2|TRBD1|-
CASSLTRDRGLTGELFF
TGTGCCAGCAGCCTGACCCGGGACAGGGGGCTCACCGGGGAGCTGTTTTTT
>TRBV5-1|TRBJ2-5|TRBD1|-
CASSGTDQETQYF
TGCGCCAGCAGCGGGACAGACCAAGAGACCCAGTACTTC
>TRBV28|TRBJ2-5|-|-
CASNSGGRGTQYF
TGTGCCAGCAACTCCGGGGGCCGTGGGACCCAGTACTTC
>TRBV13|TRBJ1-1|TRBD1|-
CASSLSPRTGPLDTEAFF
TGTGCCAGCAGCTTAAGTCCGCGGACAGGGCCTTTGGACACTGAAGCTTTCTTT
>TRBV9|TRBJ2-1|TRBD2|-
CASSVTRGLADYNEQFF
TGTGCCAGCAGCGTAACCCGAGGACTAGCGGATTACAATGAGCAGTTCTTC
>TRBV7-9|TRBJ2-3|-|-
CASSPYAPLLTDTQYF
TGTGCCAGCAGCCCTTATGCCCCGCTCCTCACAGATACGCAGTATTTT
>TRBV18|TRBJ2-3|-|-
CASSPPGTDTQYF
TGTGCCAGCTCACCACCGGGGACAGATACGCAGTATTTT
>TRBV5-1|TRBJ2-2|TRBD2|-
CASSSAGTSRNTGELFF
TGCGCCAGCAGTTCGGCGGGGACTAGCAGGAACACCGGGGAGCTGTTTTTT
>TRBV6-1|TRBJ2-7|-|many
CASSEAGTVPDEQYF
TGTGCCAGCAGTGAAGCAGGGACTGTGCCTGACGAGCAGTACTTC
>TRBV28|TRBJ1-6|-|-
CASGAGDLGSSKVNSPLHF
TGTGCCAGCGGGGCAGGGGATTTAGGATCCTCCAAAGTTAATTCACCCCTCCACTTT
>TRBV7-2|TRBJ1-6|TRBD1|-
CASSLLQGGSPLHF
TGTGCCAGCAGCTTGTTACAGGGGGGATCACCCCTCCACTTT
>TRBV9|TRBJ1-3|-|-
CASSVRFGNTIYF
TGTGCCAGCAGCGTCCGCTTTGGAAACACCATATATTTT
>TRBV7-9|TRBJ1-1|-|-
CASSPHPWTGNTEAFF
TGTGCCAGCAGCCCCCACCCCTGGACGGGGAACACTGAAGCTTTCTTT
>TRBV19|TRBJ2-2|TRBD1|once
CASSIADRASTGELFF
TGTGCCAGTAGTATAGCCGACAGGGCGAGCACCGGGGAGCTGTTTTTT
>TRBV11-2|TRBJ1-2|TRBD1|-
CASSLTGPNYGYTF
TGTGCCAGCAGCTTGACAGGGCCTAACTATGGCTACACCTTC
>TRBV29-1|TRBJ2-1|TRBD2|-
CSVEDQPAGGYNEQFF
TGCAGCGTTGAAGATCAGCCAGCGGGAGGCTACAATGAGCAGTTCTTC
>TRBV5-1|TRBJ2-2|TRBD2|once
CASRVAGAGELFF
TGCGCCAGCAGGGTTGCGGGGGCCGGGGAGCTGTTTTTT
>TRBV5-1|TRBJ2-1|TRBD2|-
CASSLITPGGSSYNEQFF
TGCGCCAGCAGCTTGATCACCCCGGGGGGGAGCTCCTACAATGAGCAGTTCTTC
>TRBV4-2|TRBJ1-1|-|-
CASSQEALWNTEAFF
TGTGCCAGCAGCCAAGAGGCCCTGTGGAACACTGAAGCTTTCTTT
>TRBV6-4|TRBJ2-2|TRBD1|-
CASGTGQGNTGELFF
TGTGCCAGCGGGACGGGACAGGGGAACACCGGGGAGCTGTTTTTT
>TRBV4-1|TRBJ2-3|TRBD2|-
CASSPSAAGGPYTQYF
TGCGCCAGCAGCCCATCAGCAGCGGGAGGGCCGTATACGCAGTATTTT
>TRBV15|TRBJ1-5|TRBD1|-
CATSRDRGGTGLQPQHF
TGTGCCACCAGCAGAGATCGGGGCGGGACAGGGTTACAGCCCCAGCATTTT
>TRBV6-6|TRBJ1-2|-|-
CASDDPGRSYGYTF
TGTGCCAGCGACGATCCGGGCAGGTCCTATGGCTACACCTTC
>TRBV27|TRBJ1-6|-|-
CASSFFYNSPLHF
TGTGCCAGCAGTTTTTTCTATAATTCACCCCTCCACTTT
>TRBV5-1|TRBJ1-2|-|-
CASSSAGTSDGYTF
TGCGCCAGCAGCTCTGCCGGGACGTCGGATGGCTACACCTTC
>TRBV2|TRBJ2-7|-|-
CASSEAVVAQKTTYDEQYF
TGTGCCAGCAGTGAAGCGGTTGTAGCTCAAAAGACAACTTACGACGAGCAGTACTTC